This TCR beta chain was sequenced in a study of neurological immune-mediated disorders. Study-level points and caveats: The multiple sclerosis repertoire cluster showed no association with any clinical or MRI feature. The authors stated that larger cohorts are needed. HTLV-1-associated myelopathy had the most TCR clonal expansion, and multiple sclerosis had the least, less than healthy controls.

This clonotype was observed at least ten times. Antigen unknown. TCRdb reprocessed the 5' RACE reads with MiXCR, giving one entry per CDR3 protein. The data hold roughly 67,000 distinct CDR3 sequences, with approximately 3.7% observed a single time. This sequence was found in a man aged 50 or older with multiple sclerosis. Sequencing used PBMCs.

The chain's CDR3 is CASSKGQVVDTQYF. CDR3 coding DNA: TGCGCCAGCAGCAAAGGACAGGTAGTAGATACGCAGTATTTT. The chain carries TRBV5-1 and TRBJ2-3, with 7 bases fitting TRBD1. The germline V gene has CDR1 SGHRS and CDR2 YFSETQ. V gave up 4 bases and J gave up 5 bases; unmatched junction bases: 7. CDR3 length equals 14 residues.